This passage covers 25 T cell receptor beta chains from one sample sequenced in a study of control samples from healthy donors and cancer patients. Some clones are missing from TCRdb's copy, which holds only in-frame ones; the method was immunoSEQ multiplex PCR. The data show some 120,000 clones, with approximately 90% seen just once and about 2.6% held by the top ten. The specimen was blood. Receptors were obtained from a man aged 18 to 29 in good health.

The chain links TRBV5-1 to TRBJ1-2, with 11 bases matching TRBD1. The germline CDR1 and CDR2 sequences are SGHRS and YFSETQ. This CDR3 comprises 15 residues. J lost 7 bases, V lost 2 bases, and 7 bases had no gene match. CDR3 sequence reads: CASSLSPGQGGGYTF. In nucleotides, the CDR3 is TGCGCCAGCAGCTTATCCCCGGGACAGGGGGGTGGCTACACCTTC.

V is TRBV14 and J is TRBJ2-7; the D gene is possibly TRBD1 (5 bases). V lost 3 bases and J 2 bases, leaving 20 bases between the germline ends. CDR1 SGHDN and CDR2 FVKESK come from the germline V gene. This CDR3 spans 17 amino acids. This CDR3 reads CASSHYPLGRAPYEQYV. The DNA of the CDR3 is TGTGCCAGCAGCCATTACCCCCTAGGCAGGGCCCCCTACGAGCAGTACGTC.

This clone has a single count. The germline gene is not matched at one end of the junction; a read error may be the cause. V usage is TRBV6-5 and J usage is TRBJ1-1; a weak D match, TRBD1 (6 bases). This CDR3 contains 14 residues. Germline V gene lookup returns CDR1 MNHEY and CDR2 SVGAGI. In DNA, the CDR3 is TGTGCCAGCAGTGACTCAGGGGCGAGTACTGAAGCTTTCTTT. Amino acid sequence: CASSDSGASTEAFF.

The rearrangement joins TRBV5-4 to TRBJ2-1; tentative D call: TRBD1 (6 bases). Germline V gene lookup returns CDR1 SGHNT and CDR2 YYREEE (reference sequence). There are 13 residues in the CDR3. The V end lost 4 bases, the J end lost 5 bases, and 10 bases lay between the germline ends. Here the CDR3 reads CASSPGTNNEQFF. CDR3 sequence (DNA): TGTGCCAGCAGCCCAGGGACAAACAATGAGCAGTTCTTC. Supplemented by reference TRBV5-4 and TRBJ2-1, the full variable domain reads ETGVTQSPTHLIKTRGQQVTLRCSSQSGHNTVSWYQQALGQGPQFIFQYYREEENGRGNFPPRFSGLQFPNYSSELNVNALELDDSALYLCASSPGTNNEQFFGPGTRLTVL.

The chain couples TRBV27 to TRBJ2-5; 7 bases are shared with TRBD1. J gave up 0 bases and V 2 bases, and 0 bases lay outside the gene matches. Germline values: CDR1 MNHEY, CDR2 SMNVEV (reference sequence). This CDR3 has 14 amino acids. The chain's CDR3 is CASSLDRDQETQYF. The DNA of the CDR3 is TGTGCCAGCAGTTTAGACAGGGACCAAGAGACCCAGTACTTC.

The V gene is TRBV6-5, the J gene TRBJ2-1, with 8 nucleotides matching TRBD1. This CDR3 has 13 amino acids. Germline loops: CDR1 MNHEY, CDR2 SVGAGI. V lost 10 bases, J lost 7 bases, and 9 bases stayed unmatched. The CDR3 DNA reads as TGTGCCATAGGACAGGGTTGGGTTAATGAGCAGTTCTTC. It translates to CAIGQGWVNEQFF.

The V and J genes are TRBV27 and TRBJ2-7; 7 bases are a match to TRBD2. Unmatched junction bases numbered 13, after V lost 4 bases and J lost 4 bases. Germline-derived CDR1 and CDR2 are MNHEY and SMNVEV (reference sequence). The CDR3 runs 16 residues. The CDR3 sequence is CASSSSRTRASYEQYF. For the CDR3, the DNA is TGTGCCAGCAGTTCCTCCCGGACTAGGGCCTCTTACGAGCAGTACTTC.

The CDR3 sequence: CASSMGLSTDTQYF. In DNA, the CDR3 is TGTGCCAGCAGCATGGGACTTAGCACAGATACGCAGTATTTT. The chain has TRBV9 and TRBJ2-3; D is possibly TRBD2 (6 bases). From germline, CDR1 is SGDLS and CDR2 YYNGEE. This CDR3 comprises 14 residues. Deletions cut 4 bases from V and 0 bases from J, with 9 bases between.

CDR3 amino acids: CASSVQGNGADTQYF. DNA of the CDR3: TGTGCCAGCAGCGTCCAGGGGAACGGGGCAGATACGCAGTATTTT. The rearrangement uses TRBV9 and TRBJ2-3, with D maybe TRBD1 (6 bases). The CDR3 is made up of 15 amino acids. The V gene's germline CDR1 is SGDLS and CDR2 YYNGEE. The V end was cut by 2 bases, the J end by 4 bases, with 14 bases between. Together with reference TRBV9 and TRBJ2-3, the CDR3 gives the full variable domain: DSGVTQTPKHLITATGQRVTLRCSPRSGDLSVYWYQQSLDQGLQFLIQYYNGEERAKGNILERFSAQQFPDLHSELNLSSLELGDSALYFCASSVQGNGADTQYFGPGTRLTVL.

The chain combines TRBV3-1 (or the pseudogene TRBV3-2) with TRBJ1-5; D unresolved. The CDR3 extends over 13 amino acids. Trimming left V 1 base short and J 5 bases short, with 6 bases between. Germline-derived CDR1 and CDR2 are LGHDT and YNNKEL (reference sequence). The CDR3 reads CASSQGEDQPQHF. CDR3 DNA sequence: TGTGCCAGCAGCCAAGGGGAGGATCAGCCCCAGCATTTT.

This chain connects TRBV4-1 to TRBJ2-1, with TRBD2 matching over 13 bases. Germline V gene sequence: CDR1 MGHRA, CDR2 YSYEKL. CDR3 length: 17 residues. The ends lost 0 bases at V and 4 bases at J; junction bases unmatched: 3. The CDR3 loop is CASSQDPGLAGYNEQFF. In nucleotides, the CDR3 is TGCGCCAGCAGCCAAGACCCGGGACTAGCGGGGTACAATGAGCAGTTCTTC.

The chain combines TRBV28 with TRBJ1-4; no reliable D call. The V end was cut by 3 bases, the J end by 10 bases, with 12 bases between. The CDR3 consists of 13 residues. Germline V gene lookup returns CDR1 MDHEN and CDR2 SYDVKM. CDR3 amino acids: CASSFARRGKLFF. In DNA, the CDR3 is TGTGCCAGCAGTTTCGCCCGCAGAGGAAAACTGTTTTTT.

This clone was observed once. The chain joins TRBV5-1 to TRBJ2-1; no clear D. This CDR3 region has 16 residues. Germline CDR1 is SGHRS and CDR2 is YFSETQ. Deletions cut 0 bases from V and 0 bases from J, with 10 bases between. The CDR3: CASSLGASSSYNEQFF. CDR3 DNA sequence: TGCGCCAGCAGCTTGGGAGCGTCCAGCTCCTACAATGAGCAGTTCTTC.

This chain connects TRBV19 to TRBJ2-1; TRBD2 matches 8 bases. The CDR3 is 14 residues long. V trimming: 4 bases; J trimming: 7 bases; junction bases outside the gene matches: 6. CDR1 and CDR2 (germline): LNHDA, SQIVND (reference sequence). CDR3 amino acids: CASSNGRARNEQFF. In DNA, the CDR3 is TGTGCCAGTAGTAACGGGAGGGCACGGAATGAGCAGTTCTTC.

A few counts support this clone. The rearrangement uses TRBV2 and TRBJ1-5; the D is unclear. The CDR3 extends over 14 amino acids. V was shortened by 3 bases and J by 4 bases, with 10 bases between the two germline ends. From germline, CDR1 is SNHLY and CDR2 FYNNEI. CDR3 loop: CASSDSLANQPQHF. Here the CDR3 DNA reads TGTGCCAGCAGTGACAGCCTCGCTAATCAGCCCCAGCATTTT.

This rearrangement joins TRBV5-1 to TRBJ1-2; maybe TRBD1 (6 bases). This CDR3 comprises 12 residues. Germline V CDR1 and CDR2: SGHRS, YFSETQ. V was shortened by 1 base and J by 8 bases, with 9 bases between the two germline ends. The CDR3 here is CASSLRGDGYTF. CDR3 sequence (DNA): TGCGCCAGCAGCTTGAGGGGGGACGGCTACACCTTC.

V is TRBV28 and J is TRBJ2-5, with D tentatively TRBD2 (6 bases). Germline CDR1 reads MDHEN; CDR2 reads SYDVKM. Trimming removed 3 bases from V and 3 bases from J, with 11 bases in between. The CDR3 runs 14 residues. The CDR3 nucleotides are TGTGCCAGCAGTTTTAGGCGGGGAAAAGAGACCCAGTACTTC. This sequence encodes CASSFRRGKETQYF.

This chain links TRBV19 with TRBJ2-7, with TRBD1 matching 7 bases. This CDR3 region has 15 residues. Germline CDR1 LNHDA, CDR2 SQIVND (reference sequence). V lost 6 bases and J lost 2; bases outside the gene matches: 10. CDR3 amino acids: CASSLGTVGAYEQYF. The CDR3 coding sequence is TGTGCCAGTAGCCTCGGGACAGTAGGGGCCTACGAGCAGTACTTC.

The rearrangement joins TRBV2 to TRBJ2-7; 7 positions match TRBD1. There are 14 residues in the CDR3. Germline CDR1 reads SNHLY; CDR2 reads FYNNEI. Trimming cost V 3 bases and J 2 bases; bases outside gene matches: 4. CDR3 residues: CASSDGRGTYEQYF. In DNA form, the CDR3 reads TGTGCCAGCAGTGACGGCAGGGGGACCTACGAGCAGTACTTC.

The genes are TRBV29-1 and TRBJ2-1, with D unresolved. The CDR3 totals 14 residues. Trimming cost V 4 bases and J 0 bases, with 10 bases left between them. Per the germline V gene, CDR1 is SQVTM and CDR2 is ANQGSEA. CDR3 in DNA: TGCAGCGTTGGGAGCGAGAGCTCCTACAATGAGCAGTTCTTC. It encodes CSVGSESSYNEQFF.

The CDR3 bases are TGCGCCAGCAGTTCGGGGGGTTGGGGGAGCGTCGGCAATCAGCCCCAGCATTTT. This translates into CASSSGGWGSVGNQPQHF. The gene calls are TRBV10-2 and TRBJ1-5; TRBD1 is a possible D gene (5 bases). The CDR3 totals 18 residues. In germline, CDR1 is WSHSY, CDR2 SAAADI. V lost 5 bases to trimming and J lost 2 bases, with 22 bases between them.

V usage is TRBV5-3 and J usage is TRBJ2-7, with TRBD2 identical over 7 bases. TRBV5-3 is designated an ORF whose function remains uncertain. V lost 4 bases and J lost 2; bases outside the gene matches: 12. The CDR3 is 16 amino acids. This CDR3 is CARSPPKARGAYEQYV. In DNA, the CDR3 is TGTGCCAGAAGCCCCCCGAAGGCCCGGGGGGCCTACGAGCAGTACGTC.

In its sample, this clone was seen once. The chain carries TRBV5-1 and TRBJ2-7; no reliable D call. V lost 1 base, J lost 5 bases, and 16 bases lay in between. This CDR3 is 15 amino acids long. Germline CDR1 and CDR2: SGHRS and YFSETQ. CDR3 coding DNA: TGCGCCAGCAGCTTGTTTGTGGGAAATAAAGACGAGCAGTACTTC. It translates to CASSLFVGNKDEQYF.

This chain links TRBV11-2 with TRBJ2-7; TRBD1 matches 8 bases. The germline CDR1 and CDR2 sequences are SGHAT and FQNNGV. The CDR3 consists of 15 residues. The V gene end was trimmed by 4 bases and the J gene end by 4 bases; junction bases not matched to a gene: 9. The CDR3 DNA reads TGTGCCAGCAGCTCGCTCCGGGACAGGCTATACGAGCAGTACGTC. Translating gives CASSSLRDRLYEQYV.

The chain is built from TRBV19 and TRBJ2-1, with TRBD1 matching over 7 bases. The CDR3 is made up of 15 amino acids. V was clipped by 1 base and J by 7 bases; unmatched bases: 7. Germline CDR1 reads LNHDA; CDR2 reads SQIVND (reference sequence). CDR3 in amino acids: CASSIGDGTVNEQFF. CDR3 sequence (DNA): TGTGCCAGTAGTATAGGCGACGGGACAGTAAATGAGCAGTTCTTC.